Following are 18 T cell receptor beta chains from one sample sequenced in a study of liver allograft versus peripheral blood T cells. Study overall: Repertoires of T cell receptors in transplanted livers were compared with recipients' peripheral blood repertoires.

Each CDR3 protein is one row after TCRdb ran MiXCR on the reads. The sample holds fewer than 15,000 distinct CDR3 sequences, under 20% seen once. These receptor sequences come from a human patient who had a liver transplant. Some T cells may have originated in the graft donor.

This clonotype was recorded a few times. This chain links TRBV12-3 or TRBV12-4 with TRBJ2-1, with 9 bases aligning to TRBD2. V trimming: 3 bases; J trimming: 5 bases; junction bases outside the gene matches: 2. The CDR3 sequence is 14 residues long. The CDR3 protein is CASSLRGGDNEQFF. CDR3 DNA sequence: TGTGCCAGCAGTTTGCGGGGGGGGGACAATGAGCAGTTCTTC.

The gene calls are TRBV5-5 and TRBJ2-7, with D perhaps matching TRBD2 (6 bases). CDR1 and CDR2 (germline): SGHKS, YYEKEE (reference sequence). V was trimmed by 0 bases and J by 4 bases, leaving 14 bases between them. The CDR3 contains 15 residues. The CDR3 DNA sequence: TGTGCCAGCAGCTTGGGACTAGATGGTAAATACGAGCAGTACTTC. As protein: CASSLGLDGKYEQYF.

This clonotype was recorded a few times. This sequence joins TRBV20-1 and TRBJ2-1; unclear D gene. From germline, CDR1 is DFQATT and CDR2 SNEGSKA (reference sequence). Trimming shortened V by 6 bases and J by 5 bases, and 8 bases separated the two germline ends. This CDR3 is 11 amino acids long. The CDR3 protein is CSAATHNEQFF. In DNA, the CDR3 is TGCAGTGCCGCGACTCACAATGAGCAGTTCTTC.

This clonotype is judged medium-sized. As DNA, the CDR3 is TGTGCCAGTAGTATAGCAAGGGGGAGTGAGCAGTTCTTC. Its protein is CASSIARGSEQFF. This chain joins TRBV19 and TRBJ2-1, with D possibly being TRBD1 (6 bases). Germline CDR1 is LNHDA and CDR2 is SQIVND (reference sequence). Trimming cost V 1 base and J 9 bases, with 10 bases left between them. This CDR3 has 13 residues.

This clonotype ranks as medium-sized. The chain combines TRBV10-3 with TRBJ2-1; TRBD2 agrees at 10 bases. The V gene's germline CDR1 is ENHRY and CDR2 SYGVKD. V trimming: 2 bases; J trimming: 5 bases; junction bases outside the gene matches: 6. This CDR3 comprises 16 residues. The CDR3 bases are TGTGCCATCAGTGAGGGAGGACTAGCGGATGACAATGAGCAGTTCTTC. This gives the protein CAISEGGLADDNEQFF.

The chain is built from TRBV20-1 and TRBJ1-6; D gene uncertain. This CDR3 region has 13 residues. Trimming removed 6 bases from V and 7 bases from J, with 13 bases in between. Germline V gene sequence: CDR1 DFQATT, CDR2 SNEGSKA (reference sequence). CDR3 loop: CSATLGRNSPLHF. The DNA of the CDR3 is TGCAGTGCCACTCTAGGGAGAAATTCACCCCTCCACTTT.

This clonotype turned up a few times. This rearrangement joins TRBV12-3 or TRBV12-4 to TRBJ1-1; the D gene is possibly TRBD1 (5 bases). V was pared by 6 bases and J by 0 bases, with 11 bases between. The CDR3 is 14 amino acids. This CDR3 is CASSQGRMNTEAFF. CDR3 bases: TGTGCCAGCAGCCAGGGACGGATGAACACTGAAGCTTTCTTT.

The chain has TRBV28 and TRBJ2-7; 7 bases match TRBD1. V shed 4 bases, J shed 7 bases, and the junction held 10 bases outside the gene matches. Germline assignment: CDR1 MDHEN and CDR2 SYDVKM. The CDR3 runs to 14 residues. The CDR3 loop is CASSSSRQGYEQYF. CDR3 coding DNA: TGTGCCAGCAGTTCCTCGAGACAGGGTTATGAGCAGTACTTC.

This clonotype showed up many times. V and J are TRBV12-3 or TRBV12-4 and TRBJ1-2; D is perhaps TRBD1 (6 bases). The CDR3 totals 14 residues. The V gene lost 2 bases and the J gene lost 5 bases, with 12 bases spanning the gap. The CDR3 is CASSLLGGRYGYTF. CDR3 nucleotide sequence: TGTGCCAGCAGTTTATTGGGGGGCCGGTATGGCTACACCTTC.

The chain employs TRBV7-9 and TRBJ1-1; D perhaps matches TRBD1 (5 bases). The V end was cut by 4 bases, the J end by 5 bases, with 8 bases between. There are 12 residues in the CDR3. CDR1 is SEHNR, CDR2 FQNEAQ, per germline (reference sequence). DNA for the CDR3: TGTGCCAGCAGCTATTGGGGGACTGAAGCTTTCTTT. Amino acids: CASSYWGTEAFF.

In this sample, this clonotype turned up many times. This chain uses TRBV5-4 with TRBJ2-2, with TRBD1 matching 9 bases. CDR1 and CDR2 from the germline V gene are SGHNT and YYREEE (reference sequence). The CDR3 sequence is 16 residues long. Losses at the gene ends were 2 bases for V and 4 bases for J; bases not matched to a gene: 6. The CDR3 sequence: CASSFPGQGATGELFF. Written as DNA, the CDR3 is TGTGCCAGCAGCTTTCCGGGACAGGGTGCCACCGGGGAGCTGTTTTTT.

This clonotype was seen only a few times. V gene TRBV20-1 combines with J gene TRBJ2-7, with 10 bases fitting TRBD1. The V gene end was trimmed by 3 bases and the J gene end by 3 bases; junction bases not matched to a gene: 2. Germline V gene data show CDR1 as DFQATT and CDR2 as SNEGSKA (reference sequence). The CDR3 sequence is 13 residues long. CDR3 loop: CSARGTGDYEQYF. The DNA of the CDR3 is TGCAGTGCTAGGGGGACAGGGGACTACGAGCAGTACTTC.

This clonotype has just a few counts. The J gene is TRBJ2-5, the V gene TRBV28; D remains ambiguous. The CDR3 spans 13 residues. Germline V gene lookup returns CDR1 MDHEN and CDR2 SYDVKM. V was pared by 6 bases and J by 1 base, with 9 bases between. CDR3 region: CASRRGPQETQYF. The CDR3 DNA reads as TGTGCCAGCAGACGCGGACCCCAAGAGACCCAGTACTTC.

The chain recombines TRBV28 with TRBJ1-1, with D unresolved. Germline V gene sequence: CDR1 MDHEN, CDR2 SYDVKM. Trimming removed 4 bases at V and 4 bases at J, with 7 bases between. The CDR3 runs 12 residues. CDR3: CASSWVATEAFF. CDR3 nucleotide sequence: TGTGCCAGCAGTTGGGTGGCCACTGAAGCTTTCTTT.

This clonotype is categorized as medium-sized. This sequence joins TRBV24-1 and TRBJ2-3; 7 bases match TRBD2. V was pared by 5 bases and J by 5 bases, with 3 bases of the junction left unmatched. The CDR3 length is 13 residues. Per germline, CDR1 KGHDR and CDR2 SFDVKD. CDR3 nucleotide sequence: TGTGCCACCAGTGCAGCGGGAATAGATACGCAGTATTTT. It is translated as CATSAAGIDTQYF.

This clonotype is labeled as medium-sized (0.01 to 0.1%). This sequence joins TRBV19 and TRBJ1-2, with D perhaps TRBD1 (5 bases). V was trimmed by 1 base and J by 3 bases, leaving 9 bases between them. The CDR3 covers 14 residues. The germline gives CDR1 LNHDA, CDR2 SQIVND (reference sequence). The CDR3 region is CASSIGGDDYGYTF. The CDR3 DNA sequence: TGTGCCAGTAGTATAGGAGGGGATGACTATGGCTACACCTTC. Together with reference TRBV19 and TRBJ1-2, the CDR3 gives the full variable domain: DGGITQSPKYLFRKEGQNVTLSCEQNLNHDAMYWYRQDPGQGLRLIYYSQIVNDFQKGDIAEGYSVSREKKESFPLTVTSAQKNPTAFYLCASSIGGDDYGYTFGSGTRLTVV.

This clonotype is categorized as medium-sized. The chain joins TRBV19 to TRBJ2-1; 12 nucleotides align to TRBD2. The J segment lost 7 bases and the V segment lost 6 bases, leaving 7 bases of the junction unmatched. There are 15 residues in the CDR3. CDR1 and CDR2 (germline): LNHDA, SQIVND (reference sequence). In DNA form, the CDR3 reads TGTGCCAGTAGCGCACTAGCGGGAGGAGGGAATGAGCAGTTCTTC. The encoded protein is CASSALAGGGNEQFF.

The CDR3 coding sequence is TGTGCCAGCAGTTACTCGAGAACGGGGAACACTGAAGCTTTCTTT. It specifies CASSYSRTGNTEAFF. The V and J genes are TRBV6-5 and TRBJ1-1; D ambiguous. Germline values: CDR1 MNHEY, CDR2 SVGAGI. There are 15 residues in the CDR3. Trimming removed 0 bases from V and 1 base from J, with 9 bases in between.